The 11 T cell receptor beta chains below were found in one sample sequenced in a study of blood T cell repertoires in COVID-19 (dated by TCRdb to the early 2020s). The library was made by the immunoSEQ multiplex PCR assay. TCRdb mirrors the immuneACCESS table, restricted to in-frame sequences. Some clones are absent from its copies; in checked studies, under half trace to an unresolved V gene, and the reason for the others is unknown. This sample comprises fewer than 100,000 clones, 80% to 90% of them detected only once. The top ten clonotypes cover roughly 4.5% of the sample. The sample taken for sequencing was peripheral blood. The receptors were gathered from a woman aged 80 or older with acute or convalescent COVID-19.

The V gene is TRBV4-3, the J gene TRBJ2-7; 7 bases are shared with TRBD1. Germline assignment: CDR1 LGHNA and CDR2 YSLEER. The CDR3 spans 18 residues. J was trimmed by 2 bases and V by 3 bases; bases with no gene match: 16. CDR3: CASSQIGVGTANPYEQYF. The CDR3 DNA reads as TGCGCCAGCAGCCAGATTGGAGTCGGGACAGCCAACCCCTACGAGCAGTACTTC.

The chain employs TRBV5-5 and TRBJ2-2; weak D call: TRBD2 (6 bases). CDR1 is SGHKS, CDR2 YYEKEE, per germline (reference sequence). The V and J ends lost 3 bases and 6 bases respectively, with 15 bases between them. The CDR3 spans 15 residues. CDR3 sequence: CASSSGRGGAGELFF. DNA for the CDR3: TGTGCCAGCAGCTCGGGACGCGGCGGGGCCGGGGAGCTGTTTTTT.

V usage is TRBV7-9 and J usage is TRBJ1-2; 8 bases are a match to TRBD1. This CDR3 contains 15 residues. The junction had 8 bases not matched to a gene; V was cut back by 8 bases and J by 0 bases. Germline V CDR1 and CDR2: SEHNR, FQNEAQ (reference sequence). The CDR3 nucleotides read TGTGCCAGCCAACCCGGACAGGGCTCTAACTATGGCTACACCTTC. It encodes CASQPGQGSNYGYTF.

This clone is a singleton in its sample. J is TRBJ2-7 and V is TRBV28; 10 bases align to TRBD2. J lost 4 bases, V lost 4 bases, and 7 bases had no gene match. Per germline, CDR1 MDHEN and CDR2 SYDVKM. The CDR3 length is 15 residues. The CDR3 reads CASSSIAGGLYEQYF. The DNA of the CDR3 is TGTGCCAGCAGTTCCATAGCGGGAGGTTTGTACGAGCAGTACTTC. Using reference TRBV28 and TRBJ2-7 for the parts outside the CDR3, the full variable domain is DVKVTQSSRYLVKRTGEKVFLECVQDMDHENMFWYRQDPGLGLRLIYFSYDVKMKEKGDIPEGYSVSREKKERFSLILESASTNQTSMYLCASSSIAGGLYEQYFGPGTRLTVT.

The gene calls are TRBV6-5 and TRBJ2-2; D is unclear. The germline V and J ends were trimmed by 2 bases and 6 bases, with 7 bases remaining between them. The CDR3 covers 13 residues. Looked up from germline, CDR1 is MNHEY and CDR2 is SVGAGI. The CDR3 region has the DNA TGTGCCAGCAGTTACAGCTCACCCGGGGAGCTGTTTTTT. As protein: CASSYSSPGELFF.

CDR3 amino acids: CASSYPGQSRYEQYF. CDR3 nucleotides: TGTGCCAGCAGTTACCCGGGACAGAGTCGCTACGAGCAGTACTTC. J is TRBJ2-7 and V is TRBV6-5; 7 positions match TRBD1. Germline assignment: CDR1 MNHEY and CDR2 SVGAGI. Losses at the gene ends were 2 bases for V and 3 bases for J; bases not matched to a gene: 7. This CDR3 has 15 residues.

The chain has TRBV3-1 (or the pseudogene TRBV3-2) and TRBJ1-1; a weak D match, TRBD1 (5 bases). This CDR3 region has 13 residues. Trimming removed 6 bases from V and 3 bases from J, with 11 bases in between. Germline-derived CDR1 and CDR2 are LGHDT and YNNKEL (reference sequence). CDR3 DNA: TGTGCCAGCAGGCCCAGGGCCGACACTGAAGCTTTCTTT. Protein: CASRPRADTEAFF.

The chain combines TRBV5-1 with TRBJ2-3, with TRBD2 identical over 8 bases. V dropped 0 bases and J dropped 4; count of bases not matched to a gene: 13. Per germline, CDR1 SGHRS and CDR2 YFSETQ. This CDR3 comprises 18 residues. The CDR3 nucleotides are TGCGCCAGCAGCTTGGCCAAGAGGCCTACGGGGGGGGCAGATACGCAGTATTTT. The encoded protein is CASSLAKRPTGGADTQYF.

The gene calls are TRBV29-1 and TRBJ1-2; 9 nucleotides line up with TRBD1. The CDR3 is 14 amino acids. CDR1 is SQVTM, CDR2 ANQGSEA, per germline. The J segment lost 3 bases and the V segment lost 6 bases, leaving 8 bases of the junction unmatched. CDR3 amino acids: CSVKPGQGDYGYTF. The CDR3 bases are TGCAGCGTGAAACCGGGACAGGGTGACTATGGCTACACCTTC.

The chain combines TRBV7-8 with TRBJ1-2; no reliable D call. V was clipped by 0 bases and J by 8 bases, with 13 bases between them. This CDR3 region has 14 residues. CDR1 is SGHVS, CDR2 FQNEAQ, per germline. CDR3 sequence: CASSLAWEGIGYTF. The CDR3 DNA reads TGTGCCAGCAGCTTAGCGTGGGAGGGTATCGGCTACACCTTC. Full variable domain (missing parts from reference TRBV7-8 and TRBJ1-2): GAGVSQSPRYKVAKRGQDVALRCDPISGHVSLFWYQQALGQGPEFLTYFQNEAQLDKSGLPSDRFFAERPEGSVSTLKIQRTQQEDSAVYLCASSLAWEGIGYTFGSGTRLTVV.

The CDR3 sequence is CASSLIGSTGELFF. In DNA, the CDR3 is TGTGCCAGCAGTCTTATCGGGTCCACCGGGGAGCTGTTTTTT. This chain uses TRBV11-3 with TRBJ2-2, with D unresolved. The germline V and J ends were trimmed by 6 bases and 4 bases, with 12 bases remaining between them. The CDR3 has 14 residues. CDR1 and CDR2 from the germline V gene are SGHNT and YENEEA.